The rows below give T cell receptor beta chains drawn from one sample of a study of siplizumab effects on memory and regulatory T cells. Profiling relied on immunoSEQ multiplex PCR, and the TCRdb table lists in-frame clones only, not all of them. This sample carries approximately 65,000 clones, around four fifths of them seen once, and the ten largest clones take approximately 4%. Sequencing used memory CD4+ T cells sorted from blood. Every receptor here comes from a human donor in good health. Both conserved end residues are part of each CDR3. The D gene is left open where the match is weak. Only some rows state a clone size, as once, few, many or a class for expanded clones.

. | . | TRBJ1-5 | TRBV5-3 | 14 | CARSLQGGNQPQHF | TGTGCCAGAAGCTTGCAGGGCGGCAATCAGCCCCAGCATTTT
. | . | TRBJ1-1 | TRBV6-1 | 15 | CASSEDRRLNTEAFF | TGTGCCAGCAGTGAAGACAGGCGATTGAACACTGAAGCTTTCTTT
TRBD1 | . | TRBJ1-6 | TRBV5-4 | 15 | CASSTRQGTNSPLHF | TGTGCCAGCAGCACCCGACAGGGGACAAATTCACCCCTCCACTTT
TRBD1 | once | TRBJ1-1 | TRBV18 | 16 | CASSRPWTGRDTEAFF | TGTGCCAGCTCACGACCCTGGACAGGGAGAGACACTGAAGCTTTCTTT
. | . | TRBJ2-7 | TRBV29-1 | 13 | CSVVTRPSYEQYF | TGCAGCGTTGTAACCCGGCCTTCCTACGAGCAGTACTTC
TRBD1 | . | TRBJ2-2 | TRBV19 | 15 | CASSPGTGNTGELFF | TGTGCCAGTAGCCCCGGGACAGGTAACACCGGGGAGCTGTTTTTT
. | . | TRBJ2-3 | TRBV7-2 | 13 | CASSTDSTDTQYF | TGTGCCAGCAGCACCGACAGCACAGATACGCAGTATTTT
. | . | TRBJ2-7 | TRBV6-5 | 14 | CASSISHGGLEQYF | TGTGCCAGCAGTATCTCGCACGGGGGGCTCGAGCAGTACTTC
. | . | TRBJ2-1 | TRBV7-9 | 16 | CASNRITGVIANEQFF | TGTGCCAGCAACCGTATTACGGGAGTAATTGCCAATGAGCAGTTCTTC
. | . | TRBJ1-3 | TRBV19 | 12 | CASISSGNTIYF | TGTGCCAGTATTAGCTCTGGAAACACCATATATTTT
TRBD2 | . | TRBJ2-7 | TRBV28 | 14 | CASSLSGSFREQYF | TGTGCCAGCAGTTTAAGCGGGAGTTTTCGCGAGCAGTACTTC
. | . | TRBJ1-2 | TRBV18 | 13 | CASSARSGYGYTF | TGTGCCAGCTCAGCCCGGAGCGGCTATGGCTACACCTTC
. | . | TRBJ2-3 | TRBV7-7 | 15 | CASSLVGGGTDTQYF | TGTGCCAGCAGCTTAGTAGGGGGTGGTACAGATACGCAGTATTTT
. | . | TRBJ2-5 | TRBV7-9 | 16 | CASSSSGQAEEETQYF | .
. | . | TRBJ2-7 | TRBV5-1 | 15 | CASSLGPGNSYEQYF | TGCGCCAGCAGCTTGGGCCCCGGGAACTCCTACGAGCAGTACTTC
. | . | TRBJ1-1 | TRBV18 | 15 | CASSPHPPPNTEAFF | TGTGCCAGCTCACCACACCCGCCCCCGAACACTGAAGCTTTCTTT
. | . | TRBJ1-1 | TRBV12-5 | 11 | CASGYTYEAFF | TGTGCTAGTGGTTACACATATGAAGCTTTCTTT
. | . | TRBJ2-5 | TRBV19 | 13 | CASSIESSETQYF | TGTGCCAGTAGTATAGAATCGTCCGAGACCCAGTACTTC
. | once | TRBJ1-2 | TRBV10-3 | 14 | CAISESATNYGYTF | TGTGCCATCAGTGAGTCAGCTACTAACTATGGCTACACCTTC
. | . | TRBJ2-2 | TRBV5-1 | 14 | CASSLIGQDGELFF | TGCGCCAGCAGCTTAATAGGGCAGGACGGGGAGCTGTTTTTT
. | once | TRBJ1-3 | TRBV13 | 15 | CASSAPGTSGNTIYF | TGTGCCAGCAGCGCCCCAGGAACCTCTGGAAACACCATATATTTT
. | few | TRBJ2-5 | TRBV15 | 14 | CATSRDGRAETQYF | TGTGCCACCAGCAGAGATGGCAGGGCTGAGACCCAGTACTTC
TRBD1 | . | TRBJ2-3 | TRBV9 | 16 | CASNPHLGQGRDTQYF | TGTGCCAGCAACCCCCACCTGGGACAGGGCAGAGATACGCAGTATTTT
. | . | TRBJ1-1 | TRBV7-2 | 15 | CASSFRVGDRQEAFF | TGTGCCAGCAGTTTCCGCGTCGGTGACAGGCAAGAAGCTTTCTTT
TRBD1 | . | TRBJ2-7 | TRBV9 | 15 | CASSVAIGTGNEQYF | TGTGCCAGCAGCGTAGCTATCGGGACAGGGAACGAGCAGTACTTC
. | . | TRBJ1-2 | TRBV12-5 | 15 | CASAREVSELYGYTF | TGTGCTAGTGCGCGGGAGGTGTCGGAACTCTATGGCTACACCTTC
TRBD2 | . | TRBJ2-7 | TRBV27 | 14 | CASNRLADAYEQYF | TGTGCCAGCAACAGACTAGCGGACGCCTACGAGCAGTACTTC
TRBD2 | . | TRBJ2-2 | TRBV2 | 14 | CASTAGVNTGELFF | TGTGCCAGCACGGCGGGGGTGAACACCGGGGAGCTGTTTTTT
. | few | TRBJ1-1 | TRBV11-1 | 14 | CASSSPRRRNEAFF | TGTGCCAGCAGCTCACCCAGGCGGAGAAATGAAGCTTTCTTT
. | . | TRBJ2-1 | TRBV7-6 | 14 | CASSPSQLSDEQFF | TGTGCCAGCAGCCCCTCACAGTTGTCAGATGAGCAGTTCTTC
TRBD1 | . | TRBJ2-5 | TRBV5-1 | 17 | CASTIRGEGASEETQYF | TGCGCCAGCACCATCCGCGGCGAGGGGGCGTCGGAGGAGACCCAGTACTTC
. | once | TRBJ1-6 | TRBV6-5 | 16 | CASSLVGSAINSPLHF | TGTGCCAGCAGTTTGGTAGGGTCAGCCATAAATTCACCCCTCCACTTT
. | . | TRBJ2-5 | TRBV7-8 | 15 | CATARGGSMQETQYF | TGTGCCACCGCGCGTGGGGGGAGCATGCAAGAGACCCAGTACTTC